These 28 T cell receptor beta chains originate from one sample sequenced in a study of blood T cell repertoires in COVID-19. Data came from immunoSEQ multiplex PCR; TCRdb stores just in-frame clones and leaves some out. This table has about 330,000 clones, about 90% appearing once. The specimen sequenced was PBMCs or T cells enriched from blood (not recorded which). These receptors were obtained from a young woman who had recovered from COVID-19.

V usage is TRBV29-1 and J usage is TRBJ1-1, with 7 positions matching TRBD1. The junction had 3 bases not matched to a gene; V was cut back by 4 bases and J by 4 bases. Germline V gene sequence: CDR1 SQVTM, CDR2 ANQGSEA. The CDR3 consists of 12 residues. The CDR3 DNA reads as TGCAGCGTTGGACAGGGTGGCACTGAAGCTTTCTTT. Translating gives CSVGQGGTEAFF.

The rearrangement uses TRBV2 and TRBJ2-3; D is undetermined. This CDR3 is 13 amino acids long. Trimming took off 2 bases at V and 4 bases at J, with 7 bases between the two ends. CDR1 and CDR2 (germline): SNHLY, FYNNEI. CDR3 nucleotide sequence: TGTGCCAGCAGTGAATCCCGGGCAGATACGCAGTATTTT. It translates to CASSESRADTQYF.

The rearrangement joins TRBV28 to TRBJ1-1; tentative D call: TRBD1 (6 bases). The V gene lost 6 bases and the J gene lost 5 bases, with 13 bases spanning the gap. Germline CDR1 and CDR2: MDHEN and SYDVKM. The CDR3 loop spans 13 amino acids. The CDR3 nucleotides are TGTGCCAGCAGATTACAGGGTACAACTGAAGCTTTCTTT. This encodes CASRLQGTTEAFF. Using reference TRBV28 and TRBJ1-1 for the parts outside the CDR3, the full variable domain is DVKVTQSSRYLVKRTGEKVFLECVQDMDHENMFWYRQDPGLGLRLIYFSYDVKMKEKGDIPEGYSVSREKKERFSLILESASTNQTSMYLCASRLQGTTEAFFGQGTRLTVV.

This clone was counted once. The rearrangement joins TRBV5-5 to TRBJ1-2; no definite D call. Trimming took off 4 bases at V and 0 bases at J, with 16 bases between the two ends. CDR3 length: 16 residues. The germline CDR1 and CDR2 sequences are SGHKS and YYEKEE (reference sequence). CDR3 residues: CASSPYSGQANYGYTF. The CDR3 coding sequence is TGTGCCAGCAGCCCGTACTCTGGTCAAGCTAACTATGGCTACACCTTC.

This clone was observed once. The chain uses TRBV7-2 and TRBJ2-7; no definite D call. The V end lost 5 bases, the J end lost 9 bases, and 11 bases lay between the germline ends. Germline V gene data show CDR1 as SGHTA and CDR2 as FQGNSA. The length of the CDR3 is 11 residues. The CDR3 DNA reads as TGTGCCAGCAGCGTCTCCTCTAGGCAGTACTTC. Protein product: CASSVSSRQYF.

The chain uses TRBV30 and TRBJ2-7, with a possible D match to TRBD1 (5 bases). Germline lookup yields CDR1 GTSNPN and CDR2 SVGIG (reference sequence). V lost 4 bases, J lost 0 bases, and 10 bases lay in between. CDR3 length: 13 amino acids. The CDR3 sequence is CAWIRDSSYEQYF. As DNA, the CDR3 is TGTGCCTGGATTCGAGACAGCTCCTACGAGCAGTACTTC.

The V call is TRBV7-8, the J call TRBJ2-3; 7 positions agree with TRBD2. V shed 3 bases, J shed 1 base, and the junction held 4 bases outside the gene matches. Germline V CDR1 and CDR2: SGHVS, FQNEAQ. CDR3 length equals 15 residues. The CDR3 DNA follows: TGTGCCAGCAGCTTTCCCAGCGGGGGCACAGATACGCAGTATTTT. Its protein is CASSFPSGGTDTQYF. Variable domain in full (rest from reference TRBV7-8 and TRBJ2-3): GAGVSQSPRYKVAKRGQDVALRCDPISGHVSLFWYQQALGQGPEFLTYFQNEAQLDKSGLPSDRFFAERPEGSVSTLKIQRTQQEDSAVYLCASSFPSGGTDTQYFGPGTRLTVL.

V and J are TRBV12-5 and TRBJ1-2; TRBD1 is a possible D gene (6 bases). This CDR3 comprises 15 residues. Germline CDR1 reads LGHNT; CDR2 reads FRNRAP. Trimming shortened V by 6 bases and J by 6 bases, and 20 bases separated the two germline ends. CDR3 amino acids: CASGTGGPAGDGYTF. The CDR3 DNA is TGTGCTAGTGGGACGGGGGGCCCAGCAGGAGATGGCTACACCTTC.

The chain has TRBV18 and TRBJ1-1; a possible D gene is TRBD1 (5 bases). The CDR3 spans 16 residues. Germline CDR1 reads KGHSH; CDR2 reads LQKENI. V was shortened by 4 bases and J by 1 base, with 16 bases between the two germline ends. The CDR3 spells CASSLKGTTENTEAFF. The CDR3, as DNA: TGTGCCAGCTCACTGAAGGGGACTACAGAGAACACTGAAGCTTTCTTT.

This sequence joins TRBV6-5 and TRBJ1-5; 7 bases are shared with TRBD1. CDR3 length: 13 amino acids. J gave up 5 bases and V 2 bases, and 0 bases lay outside the gene matches. Germline CDR1 and CDR2: MNHEY and SVGAGI. This CDR3 is CASSYTGDQPQHF. CDR3 coding DNA: TGTGCCAGCAGTTACACAGGGGATCAGCCCCAGCATTTT.

The rearrangement uses TRBV13 and TRBJ1-6, with 9 bases matching TRBD1. This CDR3 comprises 14 residues. The V segment lost 3 bases and the J segment 9 bases; nucleotides outside the gene matches: 3. The germline V gene has CDR1 PRHDT and CDR2 FYEKMQ (reference sequence). CDR3 region: CASSLGQGSSPLHF. The CDR3 DNA reads as TGTGCCAGCAGCTTGGGACAGGGTTCTTCACCCCTCCACTTT.

V usage is TRBV14 and J usage is TRBJ1-5, with TRBD1 matching 9 bases. This CDR3 has 17 residues. V lost 4 bases and J lost 0; bases outside the gene matches: 7. Germline CDR1 and CDR2: SGHDN and FVKESK. The CDR3 region is CASSPRDRDYSNQPQHF. Here the CDR3 DNA reads TGTGCCAGCAGCCCCCGGGACAGGGATTATAGCAATCAGCCCCAGCATTTT.

This sequence joins TRBV21-1 and TRBJ2-7; the tabulated D call, TRBD1, remains unverified against the DNA. TRBV21-1 is a pseudogene locus. The CDR3 totals 14 residues. The CDR3 is CASAHQGVHYEQYF. The CDR3 DNA reads as TGTGCCAGCGCCCACCAGGGGGTACACTACGAGCAGTACTTC.

The chain combines TRBV11-2 with TRBJ2-7; D is unresolved. The germline V gene encodes CDR1 SGHAT and CDR2 FQNNGV. The CDR3 is 12 residues long. V was trimmed by 0 bases and J by 4 bases, leaving 4 bases between them. CDR3 nucleotides: TGTGCCAGCAGCTTAGACAGTTACGAGCAGTACTTC. Protein sequence: CASSLDSYEQYF.

Turning to this clone: Other DNA sequences from this sample encode an identical CDR3 as well. This chain joins TRBV19 and TRBJ1-1, with TRBD1 identical over 8 bases. V dropped 1 base and J dropped 1; count of bases not matched to a gene: 2. The CDR3 length is 15 residues. Germline lookup yields CDR1 LNHDA and CDR2 SQIVND (reference sequence). The CDR3 loop reads CASSIVGQGNTEAFF. The CDR3 nucleotides are TGTGCCAGTAGTATAGTAGGACAGGGGAACACTGAAGCTTTCTTT.

The V and J genes are TRBV28 and TRBJ2-1; the match to TRBD1 covers 7 bases. Germline V gene sequence: CDR1 MDHEN, CDR2 SYDVKM. The CDR3 consists of 16 residues. Trimming took 6 bases from V and 8 from J; bases not matched to a gene: 16. The DNA of the CDR3 is TGTGCCAGCAGCTCCCGGAATAGGGGGCAAGTCGATGAGCAGTTCTTC. Translating gives CASSSRNRGQVDEQFF.

The V call is TRBV21-1, the J call TRBJ1-2; TRBD1 is the table's D call and was not checked against the DNA. TRBV21-1 is described as a pseudogene. The CDR3 has 18 residues. The CDR3 DNA reads TGTGCCAGCAGCAATGGCCTGGGCCAGGGGGCTTCCGACTATGGCTACACCTTC. This translates into CASSNGLGQGASDYGYTF.

The rearrangement links TRBV27 to TRBJ2-7; 8 nucleotides line up with TRBD1. The CDR3 loop spans 14 amino acids. Germline V gene sequence: CDR1 MNHEY, CDR2 SMNVEV (reference sequence). V shed 7 bases, J shed 5 bases, and the junction held 10 bases outside the gene matches. The chain's CDR3 is CASTDRGPLHEQYF. DNA of the CDR3: TGTGCCAGCACCGACAGGGGCCCTCTCCACGAGCAGTACTTC.

The chain carries TRBV6-6 and TRBJ1-2, with D maybe TRBD1 (5 bases). Per germline, CDR1 MNHNY and CDR2 SVGAGI (reference sequence). V lost 6 bases, J lost 5 bases, and 19 bases lay in between. This CDR3 spans 15 amino acids. The CDR3 nucleotides are TGTGCCAGCAGACGCAGTTGGGGGGATCAGTATGGCTACACCTTC. Translated: CASRRSWGDQYGYTF.

This chain links TRBV2 with TRBJ2-7; TRBD1 matches at 12 bases. The CDR3 length is 14 residues. Germline V gene sequence: CDR1 SNHLY, CDR2 FYNNEI. Trimming removed 6 bases from V and 7 bases from J; junction bases left unmatched: 7. The CDR3 DNA reads as TGTGCCAGCAGGCGCCGGGACAGGGGGCTTGAGCAGTACTTC. It translates to CASRRRDRGLEQYF. The complete variable domain, with remaining parts taken from reference TRBV2 and TRBJ2-7, reads EPEVTQTPSHQVTQMGQEVILRCVPISNHLYFYWYRQILGQKVEFLVSFYNNEISEKSEIFDDQFSVERPDGSNFTLKIRSTKLEDSAMYFCASRRRDRGLEQYFGPGTRLTVT.

V is TRBV4-1 and J is TRBJ2-7; maybe TRBD1 (5 bases). V gave up 3 bases and J gave up 2 bases, with 14 bases separating them. Germline-derived CDR1 and CDR2 are MGHRA and YSYEKL. The length of the CDR3 is 15 residues. For the CDR3, the DNA is TGCGCCAGCAGCCATACTTCAGGGTCTCCCTACGAGCAGTACTTC. Its translation is CASSHTSGSPYEQYF.

The V call is TRBV7-2, the J call TRBJ2-5, with D perhaps TRBD2 (5 bases). Germline CDR1 reads SGHTA; CDR2 reads FQGNSA. The CDR3 runs 15 residues. V lost 1 base, J lost 2 bases, and 11 bases lay in between. This chain's CDR3 is CASSLVRGTQETQYF. The CDR3 DNA is TGTGCCAGCAGCTTAGTTCGGGGAACTCAAGAGACCCAGTACTTC.

This clone was seen a handful of times. This chain links TRBV9 with TRBJ1-5; TRBD1 might be the D (5 bases). The CDR3 has 14 residues. Germline lookup yields CDR1 SGDLS and CDR2 YYNGEE. Trimming took 0 bases from V and 5 from J, leaving 9 bases between them. As DNA, the CDR3 is TGTGCCAGCAGCGTAGGGGGCAGCCATCAGCCCCAGCATTTT. Residues: CASSVGGSHQPQHF.

The count of this clone is one. The chain combines TRBV13 with TRBJ1-2; 8 bases line up with TRBD1. V lost 5 bases and J lost 8; bases outside the gene matches: 13. The CDR3 has 15 residues. Per the germline V gene, CDR1 is PRHDT and CDR2 is FYEKMQ (reference sequence). In DNA form, the CDR3 reads TGTGCCAGCAGCCTGCGGACAGGGAAGGGTTGGGGCTACACCTTC. Protein sequence: CASSLRTGKGWGYTF.

The chain couples TRBV10-1 to TRBJ2-7; D possibly corresponds to TRBD1 (6 bases). V dropped 0 bases and J dropped 2 bases, with 11 bases sitting between them. Germline CDR1 reads WNHNN; CDR2 reads SYGVQD (reference sequence). This CDR3 contains 15 residues. The CDR3 region has the DNA TGCGCCAGCAGTGAGTCAAGGACAGCGCCCTACGAGCAGTACTTC. This encodes CASSESRTAPYEQYF.

This CDR3 reads CASSLATGTSGGTDTQYF. CDR3 in DNA: TGTGCCAGCAGCTTGGCCACCGGGACTAGCGGGGGGACTGATACGCAGTATTTT. This chain links TRBV5-8 with TRBJ2-3; 15 bases are shared with TRBD2. The CDR3 spans 18 residues. Germline V gene data show CDR1 as SGHTS and CDR2 as YDEGEE. J gave up 6 bases and V 0 bases, and 8 bases lay outside the gene matches.

V usage is TRBV9 and J usage is TRBJ1-6, with TRBD1 matching 8 bases. Germline V CDR1 and CDR2: SGDLS, YYNGEE. V shed 3 bases and J 8 bases; nucleotides not matched to a gene: 10. This CDR3 is 16 amino acids long. CDR3 region: CASSGPGQGGDSPLHF. CDR3 nucleotides: TGTGCCAGCAGCGGCCCTGGACAGGGCGGAGATTCACCCCTCCACTTT.

V and J are TRBV5-4 and TRBJ1-2; the D is unclear. The germline V gene encodes CDR1 SGHNT and CDR2 YYREEE (reference sequence). There are 16 residues in the CDR3. V was trimmed by 0 bases and J by 0 bases, leaving 12 bases between them. CDR3 nucleotide sequence: TGTGCCAGCAGCTTGGGCAGTTCAGAAGCTAACTATGGCTACACCTTC. This codes for CASSLGSSEANYGYTF. Based on the CDR3 plus reference TRBV5-4 and TRBJ1-2, the full variable domain is ETGVTQSPTHLIKTRGQQVTLRCSSQSGHNTVSWYQQALGQGPQFIFQYYREEENGRGNFPPRFSGLQFPNYSSELNVNALELDDSALYLCASSLGSSEANYGYTFGSGTRLTVV.